This T cell receptor beta chain was found in a study of control samples from healthy donors and cancer patients. Assay: immunoSEQ multiplex PCR; the TCRdb copy retains only in-frame clones and omits some. The sample comprises around 97,000 clones, roughly 89% of which are singletons, and about a fifth rests with the top ten. The CDR3 is 13 residues long. V trimming: 5 bases; J trimming: 6 bases; junction bases outside the gene matches: 6. Germline assignment: CDR1 SEHNR and CDR2 FQNEAQ (reference sequence). The receptor comes from a man aged 60-69 years with lung cancer. The sample taken for sequencing was PBMCs. The genes are TRBV7-9 and TRBJ1-1; 7 nucleotides agree with TRBD1. The CDR3: CASSRTGAPEAFF. CDR3 coding DNA: TGTGCCAGCAGCCGGACAGGAGCACCTGAAGCTTTCTTT.